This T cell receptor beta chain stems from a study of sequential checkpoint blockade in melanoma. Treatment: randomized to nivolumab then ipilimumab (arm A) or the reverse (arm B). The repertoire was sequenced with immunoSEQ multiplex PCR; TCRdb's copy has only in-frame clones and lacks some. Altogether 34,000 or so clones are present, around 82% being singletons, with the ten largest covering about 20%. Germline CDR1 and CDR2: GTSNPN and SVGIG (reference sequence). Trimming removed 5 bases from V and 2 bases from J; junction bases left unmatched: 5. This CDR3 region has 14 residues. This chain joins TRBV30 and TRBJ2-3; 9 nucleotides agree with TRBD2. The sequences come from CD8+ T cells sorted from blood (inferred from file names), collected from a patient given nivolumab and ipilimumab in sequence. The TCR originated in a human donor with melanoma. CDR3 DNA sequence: TGTGCCTGGGCAGCGGGGGGCTCCACAGATACGCAGTATTTT. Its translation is CAWAAGGSTDTQYF.